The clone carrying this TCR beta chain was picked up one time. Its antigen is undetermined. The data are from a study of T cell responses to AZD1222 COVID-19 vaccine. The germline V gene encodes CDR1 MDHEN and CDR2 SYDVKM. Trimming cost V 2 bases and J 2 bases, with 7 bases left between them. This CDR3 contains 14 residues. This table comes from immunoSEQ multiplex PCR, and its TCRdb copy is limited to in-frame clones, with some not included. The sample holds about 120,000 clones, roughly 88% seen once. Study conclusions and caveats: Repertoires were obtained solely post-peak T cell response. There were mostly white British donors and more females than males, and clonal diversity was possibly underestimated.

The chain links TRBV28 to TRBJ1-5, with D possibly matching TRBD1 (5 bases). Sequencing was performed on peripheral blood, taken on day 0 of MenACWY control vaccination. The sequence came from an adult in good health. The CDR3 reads CASSLQGGNQPQHF. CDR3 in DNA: TGTGCCAGCAGTTTACAGGGTGGCAATCAGCCCCAGCATTTT. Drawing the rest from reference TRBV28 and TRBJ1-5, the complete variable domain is DVKVTQSSRYLVKRTGEKVFLECVQDMDHENMFWYRQDPGLGLRLIYFSYDVKMKEKGDIPEGYSVSREKKERFSLILESASTNQTSMYLCASSLQGGNQPQHFGDGTRLSIL.